The 21 T cell receptor beta chains below all came from one sample that was sequenced in a study of T cells in pancreatic ductal adenocarcinoma. Clones were read by immunoSEQ multiplex PCR, and TCRdb kept only the in-frame ones, dropping some. This table has under 30,000 clones, 85% to 95% appearing once. Surgery without prior neoadjuvant therapy was the treatment of the selected pancreatic ductal adenocarcinoma patients. The sequencing input was PBMCs. The receptors come from a human donor with pancreatic ductal adenocarcinoma.

This clone has only one observation. The gene calls are TRBV7-2 and TRBJ1-2, with 11 bases that match TRBD1. This CDR3 is built from 15 residues. Looked up from germline, CDR1 is SGHTA and CDR2 is FQGNSA. The V segment lost 5 bases and the J segment 8 bases; nucleotides outside the gene matches: 10. The CDR3 region is CASSPRTGGIWGYTF. The CDR3 nucleotides read TGTGCCAGCAGCCCTAGGACAGGGGGCATTTGGGGCTACACCTTC.

The chain uses TRBV6-1 and TRBJ1-2, with D perhaps TRBD1 (5 bases). The CDR3 contains 13 residues. Germline V lookup: CDR1 MNHNS, CDR2 SASEGT. The V end lost 4 bases, the J end lost 3 bases, and 9 bases lay between the germline ends. The CDR3 sequence: CASSGQTYYGYTF. The CDR3 bases are TGTGCCAGCAGTGGACAGACCTACTATGGCTACACCTTC.

The V call is TRBV28, the J call TRBJ2-3, with TRBD2 as a possible D gene (5 bases). Trimming removed 2 bases at V and 14 bases at J, with 14 bases between. The CDR3 runs 12 residues. Germline V CDR1 and CDR2: MDHEN, SYDVKM. The CDR3 reads CASSLQTNVAYF. CDR3 nucleotides: TGTGCCAGCAGTTTACAGACTAATGTTGCGTATTTT.

CDR3 nucleotide sequence: TGTGCCACCAGCAGGGAACCTCAGGGATTCTATGGCTACACCTTC. Encoded protein: CATSREPQGFYGYTF. The chain uses TRBV15 and TRBJ1-2; TRBD1 might be the D (5 bases). CDR1 and CDR2 (germline): LNHNV, YYDKDF (reference sequence). This CDR3 is built from 15 residues. V lost 3 bases to trimming and J lost 4 bases, with 15 bases between them.

This clone was detected only once. The V gene is TRBV7-9, the J gene TRBJ2-7, with D uncertain. This CDR3 contains 13 residues. The germline CDR1 and CDR2 sequences are SEHNR and FQNEAQ (reference sequence). The V end was cut by 0 bases, the J end by 5 bases, with 8 bases between. CDR3 in amino acids: CASSLAQIDEQYF. CDR3 nucleotides: TGTGCCAGCAGCTTAGCACAGATCGACGAGCAGTACTTC.

This sequence joins TRBV27 and TRBJ2-7; tentatively, D is TRBD1 or TRBD2 (5 bases each). Germline V gives CDR1 MNHEY, CDR2 SMNVEV (reference sequence). V was clipped by 4 bases and J by 2 bases, with 15 bases between them. The CDR3 runs 15 residues. The CDR3 loop is CASSSPRDAAYEQYF. In DNA form, the CDR3 reads TGTGCCAGCAGTTCACCTCGGGACGCAGCCTACGAGCAGTACTTC.

The chain combines TRBV19 with TRBJ2-3; D unresolved. Germline assignment: CDR1 LNHDA and CDR2 SQIVND (reference sequence). The CDR3 is made up of 11 amino acids. V shed 4 bases and J shed 6 bases, with 5 bases lying between them. The CDR3 nucleotides are TGTGCCAGTAGTAGAAGGGATACGCAGTATTTT. Amino acid sequence: CASSRRDTQYF.

This chain links TRBV30 with TRBJ1-6; 7 bases agree with TRBD1. The CDR3 loop spans 16 amino acids. Germline loops: CDR1 GTSNPN, CDR2 SVGIG (reference sequence). V lost 0 bases, J lost 10 bases, and 12 bases stayed unmatched. The CDR3 protein is CAWSVVTGRYLSPLHF. In nucleotides, the CDR3 is TGTGCCTGGAGTGTAGTGACAGGGCGGTATTTGTCACCCCTCCACTTT.

The V and J genes are TRBV5-5 and TRBJ2-3; TRBD1 is a possible D gene (6 bases). Germline V gene lookup returns CDR1 SGHKS and CDR2 YYEKEE (reference sequence). The CDR3 loop spans 13 amino acids. V was shortened by 2 bases and J by 6 bases, with 10 bases between the two germline ends. The CDR3 sequence is CASSFGRGDTQYF. CDR3 nucleotide sequence: TGTGCCAGCAGCTTTGGCAGGGGTGATACGCAGTATTTT.

This chain uses TRBV6-6 with TRBJ2-7, with D tentatively TRBD2 (5 bases). The ends were cut back, 11 bases at V and 5 bases at J, with 16 bases in the middle. CDR1 and CDR2 from the germline V gene are MNHNY and SVGAGI (reference sequence). This CDR3 is built from 12 residues. The CDR3 nucleotides read TGTGCCTCCCGGGCCGCTAGCCACGAGCAGTACTTC. Translated, it gives CASRAASHEQYF.

The J gene is TRBJ1-2, the V gene TRBV19, with TRBD1 matching over 10 bases. This CDR3 contains 16 residues. Germline values: CDR1 LNHDA, CDR2 SQIVND (reference sequence). V shed 6 bases, J shed 6 bases, and the junction held 13 bases outside the gene matches. For the CDR3, the DNA is TGTGCCAGTAGCCGAAACCGGGACAGGGGACAAAATGGCTACACCTTC. Translating it yields CASSRNRDRGQNGYTF. The full variable domain, with the rest looked up from reference TRBV19 and TRBJ1-2, is DGGITQSPKYLFRKEGQNVTLSCEQNLNHDAMYWYRQDPGQGLRLIYYSQIVNDFQKGDIAEGYSVSREKKESFPLTVTSAQKNPTAFYLCASSRNRDRGQNGYTFGSGTRLTVV.

The gene calls are TRBV11-3 and TRBJ2-7; D remains unclear. CDR1 SGHNT and CDR2 YENEEA come from the germline V gene. This CDR3 comprises 13 residues. V dropped 4 bases and J dropped 6 bases, with 13 bases sitting between them. The CDR3 sequence: CASSSQNWGEQYF. The CDR3 nucleotides read TGTGCCAGCAGCTCCCAGAACTGGGGCGAGCAGTACTTC.

This chain links TRBV2 with TRBJ2-7; D unresolved. CDR3 length equals 17 residues. Germline assignment: CDR1 SNHLY and CDR2 FYNNEI. Trimming pared 10 bases from V and 1 base from J, leaving 26 bases between. CDR3 coding DNA: TGTGCCATTGTGGGATTTGAGATTGGACCCCATTCCTACGAGCAGTACTTC. It translates to CAIVGFEIGPHSYEQYF.

The chain recombines TRBV5-1 with TRBJ2-2; no firm D call. V was clipped by 0 bases and J by 4 bases, with 4 bases between them. The germline V gene has CDR1 SGHRS and CDR2 YFSETQ. CDR3 size: 13 residues. In DNA, the CDR3 is TGCGCCAGCAGCTTGGGTCTCACCGGGGAGCTGTTTTTT. Translating it yields CASSLGLTGELFF.

The chain carries TRBV6-1 and TRBJ2-2; 10 bases are shared with TRBD1. Germline CDR1 is MNHNS and CDR2 is SASEGT. The V segment lost 8 bases and the J segment 6 bases; nucleotides outside the gene matches: 9. The CDR3 sequence is 15 residues long. CDR3 sequence reads: CASLAGTGAPGELFF. CDR3 in DNA: TGTGCCAGCCTTGCCGGGACAGGGGCTCCCGGGGAGCTGTTTTTT.

The CDR3 sequence: CASSLVGREQFF. In DNA, the CDR3 is TGTGCCAGCAGCTTAGTTGGGAGGGAGCAGTTCTTC. The chain uses TRBV11-3 and TRBJ2-1, with D maybe TRBD2 (6 bases). V shed 1 base and J shed 10 bases, with 8 bases lying between them. This CDR3 spans 12 amino acids. Germline V lookup: CDR1 SGHNT, CDR2 YENEEA.

The CDR3: CASSLELAGVNEQFF. CDR3 in DNA: TGTGCCAGCAGTTTAGAACTAGCGGGAGTTAATGAGCAGTTCTTC. The chain recombines TRBV28 with TRBJ2-1, with 11 bases lining up with TRBD2. CDR1 MDHEN and CDR2 SYDVKM come from the germline V gene. J lost 7 bases, V lost 2 bases, and 4 bases had no gene match. This CDR3 is built from 15 residues.

This clone appeared a single time. The genes are TRBV12-5 and TRBJ2-2; no clear D gene. The V end lost 3 bases, the J end lost 8 bases, and 7 bases lay between the germline ends. The CDR3 is 12 amino acids. The germline gives CDR1 LGHNT, CDR2 FRNRAP. The DNA of the CDR3 is TGTGCTAGTGGTTTTCTATCGGGGGAGCTGTTTTTT. Translating gives CASGFLSGELFF.

This clone has only a few counts. This chain links TRBV10-3 with TRBJ2-7; D unclear. The CDR3 has 13 residues. Germline lookup yields CDR1 ENHRY and CDR2 SYGVKD. Trimming left V 10 bases short and J 6 bases short, with 19 bases between. CDR3 bases: TGTGCCACCAAGGGTAGCTCTTCTGGCGAGCAGTACTTC. It codes for CATKGSSSGEQYF.

The chain joins TRBV18 to TRBJ1-4; tentatively, D is TRBD1 (5 bases). CDR3 size: 14 residues. Germline V lookup: CDR1 KGHSH, CDR2 LQKENI. V lost 6 bases to trimming and J lost 5 bases, with 13 bases between them. The CDR3 loop reads CASSPQGQNEKLFF. The CDR3 coding sequence is TGTGCCAGCTCCCCCCAGGGTCAGAATGAAAAACTGTTTTTT.

This clone has just one count. The chain links TRBV6-1 to TRBJ2-5, with D unresolved. Germline-derived CDR1 and CDR2 are MNHNS and SASEGT. The CDR3 covers 16 residues. V was pared by 1 base and J by 1 base, with 13 bases between. CDR3 in DNA: TGTGCCAGCAGTGAAGTTCCCTTAAGGTCCCAAGAGACCCAGTACTTC. Residues: CASSEVPLRSQETQYF.